This TCR beta chain was obtained from a study of identical twins. Whole-study findings and limits: Insertions were fewer in abundant cord blood beta clonotypes, whereas memory repertoires showed none of this pattern. Analyses of zero insertions could be partly confounded by invariant MAIT and iNKT cells. Beta out-of-frame twin sharing showed a weaker excess.

This CDR3 region has 14 residues. The V and J ends lost 4 bases and 7 bases, in that order; junction bases with no gene match: 9. Germline V gives CDR1 DFQATT, CDR2 SNEGSKA (reference sequence). TCRdb re-derived calls from the 5' RACE reads in MiXCR, one entry per CDR3 protein. The sample has 510,000 or so distinct CDR3 sequences, roughly 15% seen once; the top ten hold about 0.47%. This clonotype was seen a handful of times. Its antigen remains unknown. This same sample was also taken into another study, of yellow fever vaccine responses in identical twins.

This TCR derives from a woman aged 18-29 years in good health. J is TRBJ1-4 and V is TRBV20-1, with 7 positions matching TRBD1. Sequenced input: CD4+ T cells sorted from blood. The CDR3 nucleotides are TGCAGTGCTATCCTACAGGGGCCCGGTGAAAAACTGTTTTTT. Its translation is CSAILQGPGEKLFF.